This TCR beta chain originates from a study of cytomegalovirus exposure and HLA in healthy donors. TCRdb's copy holds only in-frame clones and misses some; the assay was immunoSEQ multiplex PCR. Of about 110,000 clones in the sample, nearly 97% were seen once. With respect to this clone: The antigen is not known.

The study, taken as a whole, reports: Subsequent analysis showed first-cohort TCR clusters tending to co-occur in 120 or so validation repertoires. Cytomegalovirus status, reportedly, was diagnosed with high specificity and sensitivity by the classifier. Specific recognition of CMV antigens was confirmed in vitro for three chains (all CMV-associated).

With 4 bases removed from V and 4 bases from J, the gap between germline ends came to 18 bases. Germline CDR1 reads SGHDT; CDR2 reads YYEEEE. This CDR3 region has 15 residues. Specimen: PBMCs. V usage is TRBV5-6 and J usage is TRBJ2-7; D might be TRBD1 (6 bases). The TCR comes from a woman under 30 in good health and CMV-seronegative. DNA for the CDR3: TGTGCCAGCAGCGAAATCAGGGAGAGGGGGTACGAGCAGTACTTC. This sequence encodes CASSEIRERGYEQYF.